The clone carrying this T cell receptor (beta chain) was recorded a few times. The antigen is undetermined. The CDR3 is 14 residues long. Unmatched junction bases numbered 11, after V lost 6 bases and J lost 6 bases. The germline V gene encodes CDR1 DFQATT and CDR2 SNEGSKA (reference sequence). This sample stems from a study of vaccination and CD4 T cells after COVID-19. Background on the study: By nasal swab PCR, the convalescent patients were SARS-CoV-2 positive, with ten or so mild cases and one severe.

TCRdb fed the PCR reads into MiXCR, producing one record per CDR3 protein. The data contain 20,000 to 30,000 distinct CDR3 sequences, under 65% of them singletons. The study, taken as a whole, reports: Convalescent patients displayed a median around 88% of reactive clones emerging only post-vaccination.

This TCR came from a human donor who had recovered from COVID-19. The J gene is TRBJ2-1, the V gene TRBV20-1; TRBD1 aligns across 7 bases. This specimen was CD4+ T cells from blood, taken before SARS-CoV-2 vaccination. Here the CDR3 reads CSAGGLARGNEQFF. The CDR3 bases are TGCAGTGCAGGGGGCTTAGCCCGGGGCAATGAGCAGTTCTTC.